This T cell receptor (beta chain) was sequenced during a study of shared clonotypes between healthy human individuals. Findings and caveats of the study: Estimated clonotype richness was generally higher in naive than memory subsets.

CDR3 size: 12 residues. Germline V gives CDR1 MNHEY, CDR2 SMNVEV (reference sequence). V lost 5 bases and J lost 6, with 7 bases in between. An approximately 210 ng quantity of DNA, 30,000 to 35,000 T cell genomes, went into the sorted-subset replicate PCRs. In the original processing: Owing to the provision of junction-only sequences devoid of quality scores by immunoSEQ, filtering differed. Method: immunoSEQ multiplex PCR; TCRdb's copy keeps in-frame clones and lacks some. The DNA was the basis for D and trimming; V, J and clone size are from that table. The sample shows roughly 2 million clones, about 95% of them seen only once. In the naive CD8 group, cells lacked CD45RO and were positively selected for CCR7, so terminally differentiated effector memory CD45RA+ cells were left out. A remark on this clone: The antigen is unknown.

The V and J genes are TRBV27 and TRBJ2-2, with D unclear. Specimen: naive CD8+ T cells sorted from blood. The clonotype was recovered from a man aged 18-30 years in good health. The CDR3 spells CASSERPGELFF. Here the CDR3 DNA reads TGTGCCAGCAGTGAGAGACCCGGGGAGCTGTTTTTT.